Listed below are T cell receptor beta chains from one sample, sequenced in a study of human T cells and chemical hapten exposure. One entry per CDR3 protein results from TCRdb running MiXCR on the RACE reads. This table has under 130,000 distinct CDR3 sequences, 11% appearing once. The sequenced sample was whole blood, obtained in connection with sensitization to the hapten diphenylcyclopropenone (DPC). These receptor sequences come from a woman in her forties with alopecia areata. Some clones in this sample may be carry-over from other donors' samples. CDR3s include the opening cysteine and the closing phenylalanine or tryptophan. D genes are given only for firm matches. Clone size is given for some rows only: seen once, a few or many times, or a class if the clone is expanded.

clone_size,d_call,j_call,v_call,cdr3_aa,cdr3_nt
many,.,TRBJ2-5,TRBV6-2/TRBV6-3,CASGDRQETQYF,TGTGCCAGCGGGGACCGCCAAGAGACCCAGTACTTC
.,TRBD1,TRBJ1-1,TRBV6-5,CACRPSLGQRNTEAFF,TGTGCCTGCAGACCTTCCCTGGGACAGCGGAACACTGAAGCTTTCTTT
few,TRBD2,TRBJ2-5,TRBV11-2,CASSLFGGSEETQYF,TGTGCCAGCAGCTTATTCGGCGGGAGCGAAGAGACCCAGTACTTC
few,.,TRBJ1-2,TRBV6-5,CASTPVIGTDGYTF,TGTGCCAGCACCCCCGTAATAGGGACCGATGGCTACACCTTC
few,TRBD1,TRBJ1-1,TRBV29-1,CSVRDRGTATEAFF,TGCAGCGTCCGGGACAGGGGGACGGCCACTGAAGCTTTCTTT
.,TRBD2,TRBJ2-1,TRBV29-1,CSELAGGRNEQFF,TGCAGCGAACTAGCGGGAGGTAGGAATGAGCAGTTCTTC
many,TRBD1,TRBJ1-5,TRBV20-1,CSAADRGHSSNQPQHF,TGCAGTGCTGCAGACAGGGGGCACAGCAGCAATCAGCCCCAGCATTTT
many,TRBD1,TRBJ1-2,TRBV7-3,CASSSHQGALPNGYTF,TGTGCCAGCAGCTCCCACCAGGGGGCCCTCCCCAATGGCTACACCTTC
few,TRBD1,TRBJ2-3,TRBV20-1,CSAAGQGSTDTQYF,TGCAGTGCTGCGGGACAGGGAAGCACAGATACGCAGTATTTT
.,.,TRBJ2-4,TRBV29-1,CSVMQGWGNIQYF,TGCAGCGTTATGCAGGGGTGGGGAAACATTCAGTACTTC
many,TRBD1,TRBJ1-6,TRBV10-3,CAISDRQGESSPLHF,TGTGCCATCAGTGACCGACAGGGGGAGAGTTCACCCCTCCACTTT
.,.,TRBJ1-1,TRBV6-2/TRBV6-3,CASSDPPLGSPDTEAFF,TGTGCCAGCAGTGACCCCCCTTTGGGCAGTCCGGACACTGAAGCTTTCTTT
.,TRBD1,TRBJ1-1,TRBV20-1,CAKNTGAGEAFF,TGCGCCAAGAATACAGGGGCGGGTGAAGCTTTCTTT
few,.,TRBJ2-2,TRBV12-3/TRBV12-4,CASSFRHGLGTGELFF,TGTGCCAGCAGTTTTAGACACGGGCTCGGGACCGGGGAGCTGTTTTTT
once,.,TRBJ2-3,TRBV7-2,CASSLANERQSTDTQYF,TGTGCCAGCAGCTTAGCTAACGAGAGACAAAGCACAGATACGCAGTATTTT
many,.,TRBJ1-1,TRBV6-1,CASSETLNTEAFF,TGTGCCAGCAGTGAGACACTGAACACTGAAGCTTTCTTT
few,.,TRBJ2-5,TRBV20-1,CSASRLLQETQYF,TGCAGTGCTAGTAGGCTACTTCAAGAGACCCAGTACTTC
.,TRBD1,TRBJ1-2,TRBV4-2,CASSQSASTGSNYGYTF,TGTGCCAGCAGCCAAAGTGCTTCGACAGGGTCTAACTATGGCTACACCTTC
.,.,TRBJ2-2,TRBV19,CASIPRPSSLNTGELFF,TGTGCCAGTATCCCCAGGCCGTCTAGTCTGAACACCGGGGAGCTGTTTTTT
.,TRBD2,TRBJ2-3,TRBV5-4,CASSLVAGVGSTDTQYF,TGTGCCAGCAGCTTGGTTGCGGGAGTTGGTAGCACAGATACGCAGTATTTT